Given below is one T cell receptor (beta chain) in context. The data stem from a study of blood T cell repertoires in COVID-19. How the authors handled the data: From reference gene primer amplification, estimates of nucleated cell counts were derived. Clones were sequenced by immunoSEQ multiplex PCR, and TCRdb holds only the in-frame ones, with some missing. The D gene and trimming were derived from the DNA, and the V and J assignments and clone size from that table. Of about 260,000 clones listed, 87% were seen once; the top ten hold about 1.6%. The V end lost 3 bases, the J end lost 3 bases, and 17 bases lay between the germline ends. CDR1 is GTSNPN and CDR2 is SVGIG in the germline V gene (reference sequence). The CDR3 is 15 residues long.

The sequencing input was peripheral blood. J is TRBJ1-2 and V is TRBV30, with a possible D match to TRBD1 (5 bases). The source is a woman aged 35 to 49 who had recovered from COVID-19. The CDR3 loop is CAWRGGKDGYYGYTF. The DNA of the CDR3 is TGTGCCTGGAGGGGGGGTAAGGACGGGTACTATGGCTACACCTTC.